The entry below describes one T cell receptor beta chain. This sample stems from a study of cytomegalovirus exposure and HLA in healthy donors. V was pared by 5 bases and J by 3 bases, with 8 bases of the junction left unmatched. From germline, CDR1 is LGHNT and CDR2 FRNRAP. CDR3 size: 15 residues. Use of 60 Vbeta and 13 Jbeta primers characterized the PCR. Method: immunoSEQ multiplex PCR; TCRdb's copy keeps in-frame clones and lacks some. The sample comprises roughly 55,000 clones, roughly four fifths of which are singletons, and 2% to 3% rests with the top ten. Specimen: PBMCs. The chain combines TRBV12-5 with TRBJ2-7; TRBD1 matches at 9 bases. The source of this sequence is a boy younger than 18 in good health and CMV-seropositive. Here the CDR3 reads CASGLNWDRDYEQYF. The CDR3 DNA sequence: TGTGCTAGTGGTCTCAACTGGGACAGGGACTACGAGCAGTACTTC.